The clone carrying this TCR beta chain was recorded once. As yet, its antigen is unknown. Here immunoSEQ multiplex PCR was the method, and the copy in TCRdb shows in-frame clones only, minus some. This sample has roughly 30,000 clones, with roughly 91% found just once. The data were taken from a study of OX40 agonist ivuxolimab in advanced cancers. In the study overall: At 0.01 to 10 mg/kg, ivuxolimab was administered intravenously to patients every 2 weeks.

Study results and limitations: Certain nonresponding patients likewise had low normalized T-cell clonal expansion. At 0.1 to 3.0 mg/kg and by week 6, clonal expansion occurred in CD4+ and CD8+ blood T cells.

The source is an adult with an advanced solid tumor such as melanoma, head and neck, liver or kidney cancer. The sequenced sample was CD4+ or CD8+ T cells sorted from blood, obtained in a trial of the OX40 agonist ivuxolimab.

Written as DNA, the CDR3 is TGTGCCAGCAGTTCAGGGGCAGTGGGAGGGGAAAAACTGTTTTTT. It codes for CASSSGAVGGEKLFF. This sequence joins TRBV6-6 and TRBJ1-4; D is perhaps TRBD1 (6 bases). V was shortened by 4 bases and J by 8 bases, with 17 bases between the two germline ends. The CDR3 consists of 15 residues. Germline loops: CDR1 MNHNY, CDR2 SVGAGI (reference sequence).